The source of this TCR beta chain is a study of T cell responses to AZD1222 COVID-19 vaccine (dated by TCRdb to the early 2020s). Background on the whole study: Because spike-specific TCR depth and breadth did not differ between the two schedules, AZD1222 recipients who got a second dose at roughly 4 weeks were pooled with those who got a second dose at roughly 12 weeks. Enrollment into the trials was organized by age into subgroups of 18-55, 56-69 and 70-plus years, and those subgroups contained approximately 160, 26 and 62 TCR-sequenced participants, respectively. A total of around 240 trial participants underwent TCR sequencing, of whom about 210 received two doses of AZD1222 and around 25 received two doses of the MenACWY control vaccine.

This specimen's time point label, interpreted: baseline before first vaccination. Samples from vaccinated people were obtained from the UK trials COV001 and COV002, which included a single-blind randomized controlled phase 2/3 trial of AZD1222 (ChAdOx1 nCoV-19) in healthy adults. For TCRbeta chain sequencing, PBMC samples were collected from trial participants at day 0 and at day 28 after the second dose. General conclusions and limits of the study: The whole spike protein was spanned by vaccine-associated CD4 TCRs, and dominant responses were seen in regions 160-218 and 743-854. The 56-69-year group was small, and its depth increase did not reach significance, likely because of low power. After two AZD1222 doses, spike-specific TCR breadth and depth were significantly higher than at day 0 and than in MenACWY recipients. Participants were mostly white British and included more females than males, and it was suggested by the authors that clonal diversity may have been underestimated. Only six or seven AZD1222 recipients were SARS-CoV-2 seropositive at baseline, limiting conclusions about previously exposed vaccinees. Reportedly, close to half of the unique spike-specific TCRs recognized epitopes lying outside the regions that are mutated in the B.1.351 and B.1.1.7 variants. Because no day 14 peak-response samples were available, repertoires were characterized only after the peak T cell response.

The CDR3 regions of human TCRbeta chains were analyzed by immunosequencing. Under the source paper's analysis protocol: Repertoire TCRs were matched against a reference library of SARS-CoV-2-specific TCRs generated with the MIRA antigen-specificity platform. Breadth was defined as the fraction of unique TCRs that were SARS-CoV-2-associated, and depth was defined as the fraction of total T cells that were SARS-CoV-2-associated. Using the MIRA data, every spike-specific TCR was mapped to the spike region that the TCR reacted to and assigned to either a CD4 or a CD8 class. Log10-transformed breadth and depth values were compared by one-way ANOVA with Sidak's multiple comparisons tests. Sourced from immuneACCESS, this table was stored by TCRdb with only in-frame sequences that have V and J called. A share of the clones is absent; for the studies checked, an unresolved V gene accounts for under half, and the remainder has no known explanation. V and J calls and clone size come straight from that table; D and trimming were deduced from the DNA. The sample has over 55,000 clones on record, 84% of them singletons. Roughly 6.6% of the sample rests with the top ten.

The CDR3 sequence holds 14 residues, the cysteine and phenylalanine included. CDR3 DNA only is kept here, 42 bases in frame from base 1. As encoded in the germline V gene, CDR1 is SGHTA while CDR2 is FQGNSA. The junction carries 13 bases between V and J, which are trimmed by 1 base and 7 bases respectively. As for this clone: Its antigen is not yet known. No much larger clone is present one base from it, and per-base qualities are unavailable.

The receptor's source is an adult in good health. This chain joins TRBV7-2 to TRBJ1-1; TRBD1 could be the D gene, as 6 bases match. Here the sequenced sample was peripheral blood, taken on day 0 of AZD1222 vaccination. CDR3 reads: CASSLGTGAGEAFF. The sequence in DNA is TGTGCCAGCAGCTTAGGAACGGGGGCCGGTGAAGCTTTCTTT.